The TCR beta chain described here comes from a study of siplizumab effects on memory and regulatory T cells. Study findings and constraints: Naive or memory phenotype assignment was not possible for roughly 80-95% of proliferating CD4+ or CD8+ clones.

Naive, memory, effector memory and TEMRA subsets that were unstimulated underwent sequencing in a few donor pairs. The protocol was immunoSEQ multiplex PCR, while the TCRdb copy is restricted to in-frame clones and leaves out a portion. Of about 40,000 clones in the sample, around 92% were seen once. As concerns this clone: The antigen remains unidentified.

The receptor's source is a human donor in good health. Sequenced: naive CD4+ T cells sorted from blood.

The chain's CDR3 is CASSRDGPYQETQYF. The CDR3 nucleotides read TGTGCCAGCTCACGGGACGGACCGTACCAAGAGACCCAGTACTTC. The rearrangement links TRBV18 to TRBJ2-5, with D tentatively TRBD1 or TRBD2 (5 bases each). The CDR3 runs to 15 residues. CDR1 is KGHSH, CDR2 LQKENI, per germline. Between the trimmed V and J ends, which lost 4 bases and 0 bases, there was a span of 12 bases.